Presented here are 29 T cell receptor beta chains from one specimen sequenced in a study of T cell clusters in autoimmune cytopenias. TRB was amplified by touch-down multiplex PCR, primer pools A and B combined. Following a re-call of the multiplex PCR reads, TCRdb has one entry per CDR3 protein and lacks DNA. This sample carries some 7,700 distinct CDR3 sequences, with approximately 3% going to the ten biggest clones. TRB amplification used 250 ng of peripheral blood genomic DNA. The sequenced material came from peripheral blood. The origin of the receptors is a human donor with an autoimmune cytopenia or autoimmune hepatitis (not recorded which).

This clonotype is identified as medium-sized from frequency. This chain uses TRBV12-3 or TRBV12-4 with TRBJ2-7; TCRdb proposes TRBD1, but this gene call is untestable without DNA. The CDR3 spans 15 residues. This CDR3 reads CASSLSGTGTYEQYF.

The chain uses TRBV5-6 and TRBJ1-3; the D call of TRBD1 rests on TCRdb alone, since no DNA is present to check it. Germline values: CDR1 SGHDT, CDR2 YYEEEE. The CDR3 has 15 amino acids. The chain's CDR3 is CASSFTGLGGNTIYF.

The rearrangement uses TRBV5-6 and TRBJ1-1; the D call from TCRdb, TRBD1, cannot be confirmed without DNA. The CDR3 length is 18 residues. The germline CDR1 and CDR2 sequences are SGHDT and YYEEEE. CDR3 sequence reads: CASSFPIGQPNMNTEAFF.

Its frequency marks this clonotype as medium-sized. The chain combines TRBV12-3 or TRBV12-4 with TRBJ1-5; TCRdb lists TRBD1, though no DNA is available to test this call. CDR3 size: 14 residues. The CDR3: CASSWTGVNQPQHF.

This sequence joins TRBV18 and TRBJ1-6; the TCRdb D gene call, TRBD1, has no DNA to confirm it. CDR3 size: 15 residues. CDR1 is KGHSH, CDR2 LQKENI, per germline. The CDR3 loop reads CASSPWDRQTSPLHF.

The chain is built from TRBV5-1 and TRBJ1-5. Germline V lookup: CDR1 SGHRS, CDR2 YFSETQ. This CDR3 is 14 amino acids long. CDR3 protein: CASSLDRPDQPQHF.

This clonotype is classed as medium-sized by frequency. The V call is TRBV6-6, the J call TRBJ1-5. The CDR3 is 12 amino acids. Germline loops: CDR1 MNHNY, CDR2 SVGAGI (reference sequence). The CDR3 loop is CASSFPNQPQHF.

Considering frequency, this clonotype is medium-sized (0.01 to 0.1%). This chain connects TRBV27 to TRBJ2-1; the TCRdb call, TRBD2, lacks DNA for checking. In germline, CDR1 is MNHEY, CDR2 SMNVEV (reference sequence). The CDR3 is made up of 13 amino acids. This CDR3 reads CASKFLRDNEQFF.

The chain carries TRBV21-1 and TRBJ1-1; TCRdb lists TRBD1, though no DNA is available to test this call. TRBV21-1 is a documented pseudogene. CDR3 length equals 15 residues. The CDR3 loop is CASSKVYSGKSEAFF.

The chain has TRBV20-1 and TRBJ2-3; the TCRdb D gene call, TRBD1, has no DNA to confirm it. The CDR3 contains 14 residues. Germline values: CDR1 DFQATT, CDR2 SNEGSKA (reference sequence). This chain's CDR3 is CSARTDHSTDTQYF.

This clonotype is medium-sized by frequency. The genes are TRBV27 and TRBJ1-6; the TRBD1 assignment by TCRdb is unverifiable without DNA. Germline V lookup: CDR1 MNHEY, CDR2 SMNVEV (reference sequence). The CDR3 spans 14 residues. The CDR3 region is CASRFRTGNSPLHF.

The rearrangement links TRBV6-5 to TRBJ1-5; TCRdb gives TRBD1 as the D gene, but with no DNA this cannot be confirmed. This CDR3 has 14 residues. The germline V gene encodes CDR1 MNHEY and CDR2 SVGAGI. The chain's CDR3 is CASIPGQGNQPQHF.

This rearrangement joins TRBV19 to TRBJ2-1; TCRdb selects TRBD2, and the lack of DNA leaves this call unchecked. Germline CDR1 and CDR2: LNHDA and SQIVND (reference sequence). The CDR3 has 15 amino acids. CDR3: CASRLTSGGYNEQFF.

V and J are TRBV13 and TRBJ2-5; TCRdb designates TRBD2, a call that cannot be tested without DNA. CDR3 length: 16 amino acids. Germline V lookup: CDR1 PRHDT, CDR2 FYEKMQ (reference sequence). This CDR3 reads CASSFLAGGAQETQYF. Supplemented by reference TRBV13 and TRBJ2-5, the full variable domain reads AAGVIQSPRHLIKEKRETATLKCYPIPRHDTVYWYQQGPGQDPQFLISFYEKMQSDKGSIPDRFSAQQFSDYHSELNMSSLELGDSALYFCASSFLAGGAQETQYFGPGTRLLVL.

The chain has TRBV13 and TRBJ2-3. The CDR3 extends over 16 amino acids. The germline CDR1 and CDR2 sequences are PRHDT and FYEKMQ (reference sequence). The CDR3 region is CASSQGTSGATDTQYF.

By frequency, this clonotype registers medium-sized (0.01 to 0.1%). V usage is TRBV10-3 and J usage is TRBJ1-6. The CDR3 consists of 17 residues. Per germline, CDR1 ENHRY and CDR2 SYGVKD. The CDR3: CAISDPRRSSYNSPLHF.

The rearrangement joins TRBV19 to TRBJ1-2; TCRdb outputs TRBD1, but without DNA this stays unchecked. The length of the CDR3 is 14 residues. Germline V gene sequence: CDR1 LNHDA, CDR2 SQIVND (reference sequence). The CDR3 region is CAWSVGQGNYGYTF.

Judged by frequency, this clonotype is medium-sized. The J gene is TRBJ2-7, the V gene TRBV29-1; no DNA is available, so the TRBD1 call from TCRdb remains unchecked. The CDR3 has 13 amino acids. Germline-derived CDR1 and CDR2 are SQVTM and ANQGSEA. Here the CDR3 reads CSVEGEDSYEQYF.

The chain joins TRBV20-1 to TRBJ1-2; TCRdb selects TRBD1, and the lack of DNA leaves this call unchecked. The CDR3 covers 14 residues. Germline V gene lookup returns CDR1 DFQATT and CDR2 SNEGSKA (reference sequence). CDR3 region: CSATMQGPVGGYTF.

This CDR3 is CASSFGGTGELFF. The J gene is TRBJ2-2, the V gene TRBV12-3 or TRBV12-4; TCRdb calls TRBD1, which cannot be checked without DNA. CDR3 length: 13 residues.

The V and J genes are TRBV7-2 and TRBJ1-1. The germline V gene has CDR1 SGHTA and CDR2 FQGNSA. This CDR3 has 14 residues. CDR3 sequence: CASSQSLLNTEAFF.

This clonotype ranks as medium-sized in terms of frequency. The rearrangement uses TRBV6-5 and TRBJ1-4; there is no DNA to check the TCRdb D call of TRBD1. The CDR3 consists of 14 residues. Germline V lookup: CDR1 MNHEY, CDR2 SVGAGI. Here the CDR3 reads CASRRTGFNEKLFF.

The rearrangement joins TRBV28 to TRBJ1-2; TCRdb's D gene call, TRBD1, goes unchecked for lack of DNA. Germline loops: CDR1 MDHEN, CDR2 SYDVKM. This CDR3 is built from 14 residues. CDR3 protein: CASRSGTGHYGYTF.

This rearrangement joins TRBV24-1 to TRBJ1-5; TCRdb's D gene call, TRBD1, goes unchecked for lack of DNA. The CDR3 is 15 residues long. The germline V gene encodes CDR1 KGHDR and CDR2 SFDVKD. The CDR3 is CATSDRGIRDQPQHF.

This clonotype counts as medium-sized (0.01 to 0.1%) by frequency. The chain recombines TRBV19 with TRBJ1-1; TCRdb picks TRBD1, but there is no DNA to check that call. Germline CDR1 is LNHDA and CDR2 is SQIVND (reference sequence). The CDR3 consists of 14 residues. The CDR3 region is CASSPRDRDAEAFF.

J is TRBJ1-2 and V is TRBV20-1. The CDR3 extends over 12 amino acids. The germline V gene encodes CDR1 DFQATT and CDR2 SNEGSKA (reference sequence). The CDR3 loop is CSAREYSYGYTF.

The chain recombines TRBV20-1 with TRBJ2-3; without DNA, the TCRdb call of TRBD2 cannot be checked. Per germline, CDR1 DFQATT and CDR2 SNEGSKA (reference sequence). The CDR3 contains 16 residues. This chain's CDR3 is CSATPSTSFSTDTQYF.

This clonotype is classed as medium-sized by frequency. The chain recombines TRBV6-5 with TRBJ2-1; TCRdb lists TRBD1, though no DNA is available to test this call. The CDR3 length is 15 residues. Per the germline V gene, CDR1 is MNHEY and CDR2 is SVGAGI. The CDR3 region is CASSYGQVSYNEQFF.

The chain carries TRBV6-2 or TRBV6-3 and TRBJ2-4; lacking DNA, the TRBD1 call made by TCRdb goes unchecked. Germline CDR1 is MNHEY and CDR2 is SVGEGT. CDR3 length: 14 residues. The CDR3 sequence: CASSYSRGQNIQYF.